What follows are 17 T cell receptor beta chains derived from one specimen sequenced in a study of blood T cell repertoires in COVID-19. Measured with immunoSEQ multiplex PCR; TCRdb has only the in-frame clones, and not every one. The repertoire holds some 180,000 clones, with approximately 90% as singletons. Material: peripheral blood. The receptors here all came from a middle-aged man who had recovered from COVID-19.

V and J are TRBV6-5 and TRBJ2-7; D might be TRBD1 (6 bases). Germline V lookup: CDR1 MNHEY, CDR2 SVGAGI. Trimming removed 2 bases from V and 7 bases from J, with 12 bases in between. This CDR3 has 13 residues. Here the CDR3 DNA reads TGTGCCAGCAGTTACCAACACAGGGAAGAGCAGTACTTC. Translated: CASSYQHREEQYF.

This clone was observed a single time. The chain recombines TRBV27 with TRBJ2-1, with TRBD2 matching 8 bases. CDR1 is MNHEY and CDR2 is SMNVEV in the germline V gene (reference sequence). The length of the CDR3 is 15 residues. J was trimmed by 0 bases and V by 7 bases; bases with no gene match: 5. Here the CDR3 DNA reads TGTGCCAGCACCTCGGGGGGGAGCTCCTACAATGAGCAGTTCTTC. This translates into CASTSGGSSYNEQFF.

This clone was detected once. The V call is TRBV7-8, the J call TRBJ2-5, with TRBD2 matching over 11 bases. V shed 5 bases and J 3 bases; nucleotides not matched to a gene: 8. The CDR3 has 16 amino acids. Germline V lookup: CDR1 SGHVS, CDR2 FQNEAQ. For the CDR3, the DNA is TGTGCCAGCAGCCCCGGAGGACTAGCGGGTAAAGAGACCCAGTACTTC. Translating it yields CASSPGGLAGKETQYF.

This rearrangement joins TRBV9 to TRBJ1-2, with 9 positions matching TRBD1. V shed 0 bases and J 4 bases; nucleotides not matched to a gene: 4. CDR3 length: 15 residues. The germline gives CDR1 SGDLS, CDR2 YYNGEE. The CDR3 region has the DNA TGTGCCAGCAGCGTAGGACTGGGACAGGGCTATGGCTACACCTTC. It encodes CASSVGLGQGYGYTF.

J is TRBJ1-6 and V is TRBV28; 7 nucleotides agree with TRBD1. Germline CDR1 is MDHEN and CDR2 is SYDVKM. The CDR3 is made up of 13 amino acids. The ends lost 5 bases at V and 10 bases at J; junction bases unmatched: 5. The CDR3 sequence is CASSPTGNSPLHF. Written as DNA, the CDR3 is TGTGCCAGCAGTCCGACAGGGAACTCACCCCTCCACTTT. Based on the CDR3 plus reference TRBV28 and TRBJ1-6, the full variable domain is DVKVTQSSRYLVKRTGEKVFLECVQDMDHENMFWYRQDPGLGLRLIYFSYDVKMKEKGDIPEGYSVSREKKERFSLILESASTNQTSMYLCASSPTGNSPLHFGNGTRLTVT.

This clone was found a few times. This chain joins TRBV11-3 and TRBJ2-3, with D possibly matching TRBD1 (5 bases). CDR1 and CDR2 from the germline V gene are SGHNT and YENEEA. The CDR3 has 13 residues. Between the trimmed V and J ends, which lost 4 bases and 2 bases, there was a span of 7 bases. The CDR3 nucleotides read TGTGCCAGCAGCTCAGGGCCCACAGATACGCAGTATTTT. Protein sequence: CASSSGPTDTQYF.

This sequence joins TRBV5-8 and TRBJ1-1; tentatively, D is TRBD1 (5 bases). CDR3 length: 14 amino acids. V shed 5 bases and J shed 1 base, with 12 bases lying between them. Germline values: CDR1 SGHTS, CDR2 YDEGEE. The CDR3 spells CASRAGFGNTEAFF. Written as DNA, the CDR3 is TGTGCCAGCAGGGCAGGGTTTGGGAACACTGAAGCTTTCTTT.

The chain carries TRBV29-1 and TRBJ2-5; 10 bases are a match to TRBD2. CDR3 size: 16 residues. Losses at the gene ends were 1 base for V and 5 bases for J; bases not matched to a gene: 10. CDR1 is SQVTM, CDR2 ANQGSEA, per germline. Written as DNA, the CDR3 is TGCAGCGTTGAAGTAGGGGCTAGCGGGAGTTGGGAGACCCAGTACTTC. Residues: CSVEVGASGSWETQYF.

The chain is built from TRBV4-3 and TRBJ1-4; TRBD1 matches 8 bases. The V gene's germline CDR1 is LGHNA and CDR2 YSLEER. The CDR3 is made up of 15 amino acids. The junction had 7 bases not matched to a gene; V was cut back by 5 bases and J by 5 bases. CDR3 sequence (DNA): TGCGCCAGCAGCGGCAGCAGGGGGCAGAATGAAAAACTGTTTTTT. Amino acids: CASSGSRGQNEKLFF.

The J gene is TRBJ2-7, the V gene TRBV7-9; D is uncertain. The length of the CDR3 is 12 residues. Germline V lookup: CDR1 SEHNR, CDR2 FQNEAQ (reference sequence). Trimming pared 4 bases from V and 5 bases from J, leaving 9 bases between. DNA of the CDR3: TGTGCCAGCAGCTCAATCTACCACGAGCAGTACTTC. Protein sequence: CASSSIYHEQYF.

J is TRBJ2-7 and V is TRBV5-6; 7 nucleotides align to TRBD1. Germline trimming cut 3 bases from V and 1 base from J; bases unmatched to any gene: 13. Germline assignment: CDR1 SGHDT and CDR2 YYEEEE. The length of the CDR3 is 17 residues. In nucleotides, the CDR3 is TGTGCCAGCAGCTGGAGAGGCACAACAGGGGATTCCTACGAGCAGTACTTC. Its translation: CASSWRGTTGDSYEQYF.

The chain joins TRBV9 to TRBJ1-1; TRBD1 might be the D (6 bases). The CDR3 is made up of 14 amino acids. Germline lookup yields CDR1 SGDLS and CDR2 YYNGEE. V was cut by 3 bases and J by 5 bases, with 14 bases left in between. The chain's CDR3 is CASSASGVWTEAFF. In nucleotides, the CDR3 is TGTGCCAGCAGCGCGTCAGGGGTTTGGACTGAAGCTTTCTTT.

The V and J genes are TRBV28 and TRBJ1-2; 9 nucleotides agree with TRBD1. V lost 8 bases and J lost 4; bases outside the gene matches: 14. The length of the CDR3 is 16 residues. Germline V lookup: CDR1 MDHEN, CDR2 SYDVKM. The DNA for the CDR3 is TGTGCCAGCGCCGGGACAGGGTCGGATAAGGCCTATGGCTACACCTTC. Protein sequence: CASAGTGSDKAYGYTF.

The chain joins TRBV12-3 or TRBV12-4 to TRBJ1-2; D is ambiguous. CDR3 length equals 12 residues. The germline V and J ends were trimmed by 6 bases and 8 bases, with 13 bases remaining between them. The DNA of the CDR3 is TGTGCCAGCAGCACCCTTAAGAGAGGCTACACCTTC. It encodes CASSTLKRGYTF.

This clone showed up just a few times. This chain uses TRBV20-1 with TRBJ2-7; D is possibly TRBD1 (5 bases). Germline-derived CDR1 and CDR2 are DFQATT and SNEGSKA (reference sequence). The CDR3 length is 14 residues. V lost 6 bases and J lost 2, with 17 bases in between. The CDR3 here is CSASQGGRTYEQYF. The DNA for the CDR3 is TGCAGTGCCAGTCAGGGCGGAAGAACCTACGAGCAGTACTTC.

This clone was counted between two and nine times. This chain connects TRBV28 to TRBJ1-2, with 9 nucleotides matching TRBD1. V gave up 5 bases and J gave up 4 bases; unmatched junction bases: 8. This CDR3 spans 15 amino acids. Per the germline V gene, CDR1 is MDHEN and CDR2 is SYDVKM. The CDR3, as DNA: TGTGCCAGCAGTATCCCCGGGACAGGGACCTATGGCTACACCTTC. It yields the protein CASSIPGTGTYGYTF.

V gene TRBV9 combines with J gene TRBJ2-1; D not resolved. CDR3 length: 14 amino acids. With 0 bases removed from V and 5 bases from J, the gap between germline ends came to 9 bases. CDR1 SGDLS and CDR2 YYNGEE come from the germline V gene. CDR3 DNA sequence: TGTGCCAGCAGCGTAGGAACTGCAAACAATGAGCAGTTCTTC. Amino acid sequence: CASSVGTANNEQFF.